One sample yielded the 5 T cell receptor beta chains listed below, sequenced in a study of shared clonotypes between healthy human individuals (TCRdb year 2020). The method was the immunoSEQ multiplex PCR assay. The table comes from immuneACCESS by way of TCRdb, which keeps in-frame sequences with V and J called. Part of the clones is missing from these tables; in studies checked, under half for an unresolved V gene and the rest for unknown reasons. Here the sample has 850,000 to 1,200,000 clones; about 74% occur a single time. The ten largest clones take up over 1.3% of the sample. Sequenced: memory CD4+ T cells sorted from blood. This specimen's cell subset or site label, interpreted: CD45RA-negative fraction. The receptors shown here come from a man aged 18-30 years in good health.

The rearrangement uses TRBV19 and TRBJ2-1; D may match TRBD1 or TRBD2 (5 bases each). There are 18 residues in the CDR3. V was trimmed by 3 bases and J by 0 bases, leaving 18 bases between them. Per the germline V gene, CDR1 is LNHDA and CDR2 is SQIVND (reference sequence). CDR3 in DNA: TGTGCCAGTAGTATGAGACAGACTTCGGGGAGCTCCTACAATGAGCAGTTCTTC. It is translated as CASSMRQTSGSSYNEQFF.

This clone has just a few counts. The same CDR3 also results from other DNA sequences found in this sample. V and J are TRBV30 and TRBJ2-7; a possible D gene is TRBD1 (5 bases). V lost 2 bases and J lost 1, with 9 bases in between. The CDR3 has 13 amino acids. Germline V gene lookup returns CDR1 GTSNPN and CDR2 SVGIG (reference sequence). The CDR3: CAWSKGRSYEQYF. CDR3 coding DNA: TGTGCCTGGAGTAAGGGGCGATCCTACGAGCAGTACTTC. Complete variable domain (other parts from reference TRBV30 and TRBJ2-7): SQTIHQWPATLVQPVGSPLSLECTVEGTSNPNLYWYRQAAGRGLQLLFYSVGIGQISSEVPQNLSASRPQDRQFILSSKKLLLSDSGFYLCAWSKGRSYEQYFGPGTRLTVT.

The chain is built from TRBV2 and TRBJ2-1; no clear D gene. CDR1 is SNHLY and CDR2 is FYNNEI in the germline V gene. The CDR3 runs to 12 residues. Between the trimmed V and J ends, which lost 10 bases and 10 bases, there was a span of 17 bases. The DNA of the CDR3 is TGTGCCACCTCTCTGGAGTGGCGCGAGCAGTTCTTC. This encodes CATSLEWREQFF.

V usage is TRBV4-1 and J usage is TRBJ2-7, with TRBD1 matching 10 bases. The CDR3 is 15 amino acids. Trimming cost V 3 bases and J 4 bases; bases outside gene matches: 6. CDR1 MGHRA and CDR2 YSYEKL come from the germline V gene. As DNA, the CDR3 is TGCGCCAGCAGCCACCCCGGGACAGGGGCTTACGAGCAGTACTTC. It specifies CASSHPGTGAYEQYF.

CDR3 residues: CASIPLGVYTEAFF. The CDR3 DNA sequence: TGTGCCAGCATTCCTTTGGGAGTATACACTGAAGCTTTCTTT. This chain links TRBV6-5 with TRBJ1-1; no clear D gene. Trimming left V 7 bases short and J 3 bases short, with 15 bases between. CDR3 length equals 14 residues. Germline loops: CDR1 MNHEY, CDR2 SVGAGI.